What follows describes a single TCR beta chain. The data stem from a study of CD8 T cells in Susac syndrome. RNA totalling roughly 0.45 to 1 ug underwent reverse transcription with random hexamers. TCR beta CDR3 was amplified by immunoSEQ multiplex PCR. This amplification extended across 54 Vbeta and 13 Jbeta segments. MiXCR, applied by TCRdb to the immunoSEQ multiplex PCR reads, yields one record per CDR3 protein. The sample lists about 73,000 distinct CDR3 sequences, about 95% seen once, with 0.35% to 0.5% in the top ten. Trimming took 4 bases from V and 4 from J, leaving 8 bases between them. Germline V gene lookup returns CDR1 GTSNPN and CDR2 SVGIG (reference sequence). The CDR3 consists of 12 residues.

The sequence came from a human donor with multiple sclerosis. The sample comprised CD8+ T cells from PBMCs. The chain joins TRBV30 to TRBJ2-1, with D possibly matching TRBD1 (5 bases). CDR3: CAWTGLYNEQFF. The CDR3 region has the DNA TGTGCCTGGACAGGGCTATACAATGAGCAGTTCTTC.